Below are 13 T cell receptor beta chains sequenced from a single sample in a study of T cell responses to AZD1222 COVID-19 vaccine. Produced via immunoSEQ multiplex PCR; TCRdb's table is partial and in-frame only. The table lists about 120,000 clones, approximately 85% of them singletons. Material: peripheral blood, obtained on day 0 of MenACWY control vaccination. These receptors were taken from an adult in good health.

The gene calls are TRBV7-9 and TRBJ1-4, with TRBD1 matching over 8 bases. This CDR3 is 15 amino acids long. Germline V gene sequence: CDR1 SEHNR, CDR2 FQNEAQ (reference sequence). The V segment lost 5 bases and the J segment 5 bases; nucleotides outside the gene matches: 7. In nucleotides, the CDR3 is TGTGCCAGCAGCACCTCAGGGGGCCAGAATGAAAAACTGTTTTTT. Translation: CASSTSGGQNEKLFF.

The V and J genes are TRBV5-4 and TRBJ2-3; D is possibly TRBD1 or TRBD2 (6 bases each). CDR1 is SGHNT, CDR2 YYREEE, per germline (reference sequence). CDR3 length: 16 residues. The ends were cut back, 1 base at V and 0 bases at J, with 12 bases in the middle. The CDR3 loop reads CASSLRGGPSTDTQYF. The CDR3 nucleotides read TGTGCCAGCAGCTTGCGTGGGGGGCCAAGCACAGATACGCAGTATTTT.

The rearrangement links TRBV29-1 to TRBJ2-7; 9 bases are a match to TRBD1. V was clipped by 6 bases and J by 4 bases; unmatched bases: 7. CDR1 and CDR2 from the germline V gene are SQVTM and ANQGSEA. This CDR3 is built from 13 residues. The CDR3 protein is CSVLTGGGYEQYF. CDR3 in DNA: TGCAGCGTGTTAACAGGGGGCGGTTACGAGCAGTACTTC.

The rearrangement links TRBV29-1 to TRBJ1-5, with TRBD1 as a possible D gene (5 bases). Germline CDR1 SQVTM, CDR2 ANQGSEA. This CDR3 is built from 14 residues. In DNA, the CDR3 is TGCAGTTATGCGTCAGGGCAGGACAATCAGCCCCAGCATTTT. Its translation: CSYASGQDNQPQHF. Variable domain in full (rest from reference TRBV29-1 and TRBJ1-5): SAVISQKPSRDICQRGTSLTIQCQVDSQVTMMFWYRQQPGQSLTLIATANQGSEATYESGFVIDKFPISRPNLTFSTLTVSNMSPEDSSIYLCSYASGQDNQPQHFGDGTRLSIL.

The chain is built from TRBV11-2 and TRBJ2-3; 7 nucleotides agree with TRBD2. V trimming: 6 bases; J trimming: 0 bases; junction bases outside the gene matches: 9. This CDR3 has 16 residues. Germline loops: CDR1 SGHAT, CDR2 FQNNGV. In DNA form, the CDR3 reads TGTGCCAGCAGATCCTACGGGGGGTTCAGCACAGATACGCAGTATTTT. Its protein is CASRSYGGFSTDTQYF.

This clone was seen more than once but under ten times. The genes are TRBV19 and TRBJ2-1; D is unclear. The CDR3 is 12 residues long. Trimming left V 4 bases short and J 5 bases short, with 6 bases between. Germline V gene lookup returns CDR1 LNHDA and CDR2 SQIVND (reference sequence). The CDR3 region has the DNA TGTGCCAGTAGTACCCAGCACAATGAGCAGTTCTTC. It yields the protein CASSTQHNEQFF.

The rearrangement joins TRBV24-1 to TRBJ2-2; perhaps TRBD2 as D (5 bases). Trimming stripped 4 bases from V and 2 bases from J, with 10 bases between. The CDR3 covers 15 residues. Germline V gene data show CDR1 as KGHDR and CDR2 as SFDVKD. CDR3 bases: TGTGCCACCAGTGACGAGACTAAAAACACCGGGGAGCTGTTTTTT. As protein: CATSDETKNTGELFF.

The chain employs TRBV28 and TRBJ1-2; D not certain. This CDR3 spans 17 amino acids. From germline, CDR1 is MDHEN and CDR2 SYDVKM. V lost 4 bases and J lost 3, with 21 bases in between. The chain's CDR3 is CASSSARVLLADYGYTF. The CDR3, as DNA: TGTGCCAGCAGTTCCGCGCGGGTACTTCTGGCTGACTATGGCTACACCTTC.

This chain joins TRBV19 and TRBJ1-3; D gene unclear. Trimming stripped 3 bases from V and 3 bases from J, with 6 bases between. Germline values: CDR1 LNHDA, CDR2 SQIVND (reference sequence). The CDR3 contains 13 residues. The DNA of the CDR3 is TGTGCCAGTAGTATTTCCCGTGGAAACACCATATATTTT. It yields the protein CASSISRGNTIYF.

The table lists this clone with a few counts. In the same sample, other DNA sequences code for this CDR3. This chain links TRBV18 with TRBJ1-5; D gene unclear. The length of the CDR3 is 14 residues. Germline-derived CDR1 and CDR2 are KGHSH and LQKENI. V was pared by 3 bases and J by 5 bases, with 11 bases between. The DNA of the CDR3 is TGTGCCAGCTCACCCGGAGGGAAGGATCAGCCCCAGCATTTT. The encoded protein is CASSPGGKDQPQHF.

As DNA, the CDR3 is TGTGCCAGCAGCTTGAAAAGTCAGCCCCAGCATTTT. Translated, it gives CASSLKSQPQHF. The rearrangement joins TRBV5-8 to TRBJ1-5; no definite D call. The V gene's germline CDR1 is SGHTS and CDR2 YDEGEE. Trimming left V 1 base short and J 6 bases short, with 5 bases between. The CDR3 is 12 amino acids.

V gene TRBV5-4 combines with J gene TRBJ2-6; D uncertain. Germline CDR1 and CDR2: SGHNT and YYREEE (reference sequence). This CDR3 spans 15 amino acids. The V gene lost 2 bases and the J gene lost 0 bases, with 6 bases spanning the gap. For the CDR3, the DNA is TGTGCCAGCAGCTTTGGTGGCTCTGGGGCCAACGTCCTGACTTTC. Translating it yields CASSFGGSGANVLTF.

The J gene is TRBJ1-2, the V gene TRBV30; a possible D gene is TRBD1 (5 bases). The CDR3 spans 14 residues. Germline CDR1 and CDR2: GTSNPN and SVGIG (reference sequence). The germline V and J ends were trimmed by 2 bases and 10 bases, with 20 bases remaining between them. In DNA, the CDR3 is TGTGCCTGGAGTATCGGGACGTGGGGGAGGGACTACACCTTC. It is translated as CAWSIGTWGRDYTF. Variable domain in full (rest from reference TRBV30 and TRBJ1-2): SQTIHQWPATLVQPVGSPLSLECTVEGTSNPNLYWYRQAAGRGLQLLFYSVGIGQISSEVPQNLSASRPQDRQFILSSKKLLLSDSGFYLCAWSIGTWGRDYTFGSGTRLTVV.